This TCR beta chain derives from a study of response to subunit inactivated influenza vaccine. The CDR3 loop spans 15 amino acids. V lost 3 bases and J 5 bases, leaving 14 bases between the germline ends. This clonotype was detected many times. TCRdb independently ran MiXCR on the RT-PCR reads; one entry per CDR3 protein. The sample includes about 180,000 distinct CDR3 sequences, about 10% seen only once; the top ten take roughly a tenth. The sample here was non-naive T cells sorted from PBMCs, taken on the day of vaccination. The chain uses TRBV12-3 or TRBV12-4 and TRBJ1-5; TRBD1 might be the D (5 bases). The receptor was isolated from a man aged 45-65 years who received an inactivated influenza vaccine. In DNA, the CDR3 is TGTGCCAGCAGTTTTGGGCAGGGCTGGCATCAGCCCCAGCATTTT. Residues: CASSFGQGWHQPQHF.